This T cell receptor (beta chain) was recovered during a study of T cell clones after liver transplantation. Study-wide context: In this trial, immunosuppression withdrawal was attempted within 2 years of liver transplant.

This clone was detected only a few times. CDR1 is MDHEN and CDR2 is SYDVKM in the germline V gene. There are 20 residues in the CDR3. The V end was cut by 5 bases, the J end by 4 bases, with 33 bases between. Method: immunoSEQ multiplex PCR; TCRdb's copy keeps in-frame clones and lacks some. Of roughly 73,000 clones listed, 75% to 85% are singletons. The sequences come from CD4+ T cells from blood, collected before liver transplant. The chain is built from TRBV28 and TRBJ2-7; D possibly corresponds to TRBD1 (6 bases). The clonotype originates from a human donor who received a liver transplant. CDR3 bases: TGTGCCAGCAGTCTCCCCCTAGGGGGTAGGAGTTCATGGGCCCCTTACGAGCAGTACTTC. Amino acids: CASSLPLGGRSSWAPYEQYF.